Described below is a single T cell receptor beta chain sequence and its context. This entry comes from a study of chronic HIV infection and antiretroviral therapy. The V gene's germline CDR1 is MDHEN and CDR2 SYDVKM. V trimming: 4 bases; J trimming: 4 bases; junction bases outside the gene matches: 10. The length of the CDR3 is 17 residues. TCRdb passed the 5' RACE reads through MiXCR, listing each CDR3 protein once. The table records some 46,000 distinct CDR3 sequences, about 19% of them present only once. The clonotype was recovered from an adult who had HIV and had not received antiretroviral therapy, or was an uninfected healthy control (not recorded which). The sample was peripheral blood. V usage is TRBV28 and J usage is TRBJ2-3; TRBD2 matches at 11 bases. CDR3 sequence: CASSSGIAGGYSDTQYF. The CDR3 nucleotides are TGTGCCAGCAGTTCCGGGATAGCGGGAGGGTACTCAGATACGCAGTATTTT.